This T cell receptor beta chain came from a study of response to subunit inactivated influenza vaccine. TCRdb re-called the RT-PCR reads through MiXCR, storing one row per CDR3 protein. The sample holds about 160,000 distinct CDR3 sequences, over 8.5% seen once. As regards this clonotype: The antigen remains undetermined.

Study-level points and caveats: Each seasonal influenza vaccination, the authors suggested, recruits few new T cells.

Germline lookup yields CDR1 SGHAT and CDR2 FQNNGV. Trimming shortened V by 6 bases and J by 3 bases, and 12 bases separated the two germline ends. This CDR3 spans 14 amino acids. The genes are TRBV11-2 and TRBJ2-1; D gene uncertain. The TCR originated in a man aged 50-75 years who received an inactivated influenza vaccine. Sequenced here: CD8+ T cells sorted from PBMCs, sampled about 24 months after vaccination. CDR3 in DNA: TGTGCCAGCAGGCCGGGTCCCGGCTACAATGAGCAGTTCTTC. Residues: CASRPGPGYNEQFF.